This T cell receptor beta chain was sequenced during a study of sequential checkpoint blockade in melanoma. TCRdb's copy holds only in-frame clones and misses some; the assay was immunoSEQ multiplex PCR. This table has about 27,000 clones, 70% to 80% appearing once. The treatment here: randomized to nivolumab then ipilimumab (arm A) or the reverse (arm B). V trimming: 0 bases; J trimming: 1 base; junction bases outside the gene matches: 10. This CDR3 contains 19 residues. The V gene's germline CDR1 is SGHTA and CDR2 FQGNSA. This TCR was sampled from a human donor with melanoma. The chain recombines TRBV7-2 with TRBJ2-1; 9 bases fit TRBD1. This material consisted of CD8+ T cells sorted from blood (inferred from file names), taken from a patient given nivolumab and ipilimumab in sequence. The CDR3 loop reads CASSLARTGAKGSYNEQFF. In nucleotides, the CDR3 is TGTGCCAGCAGCTTAGCCCGGACAGGGGCGAAAGGTTCCTACAATGAGCAGTTCTTC.